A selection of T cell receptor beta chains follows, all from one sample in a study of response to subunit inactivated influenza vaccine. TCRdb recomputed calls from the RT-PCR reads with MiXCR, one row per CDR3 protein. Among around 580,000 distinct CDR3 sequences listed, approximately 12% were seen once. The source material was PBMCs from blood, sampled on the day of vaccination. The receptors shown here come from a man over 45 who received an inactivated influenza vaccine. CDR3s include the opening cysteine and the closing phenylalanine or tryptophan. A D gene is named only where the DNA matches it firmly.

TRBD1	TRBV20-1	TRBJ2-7	CSASDRGRDEQYF
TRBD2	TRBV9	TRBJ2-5	CASSVAFGLAETQYF
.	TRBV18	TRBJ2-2	CASSPQQSANTGELFF
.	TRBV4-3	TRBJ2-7	CASSQDLALGVISYEQYF
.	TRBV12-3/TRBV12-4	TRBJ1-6	CASRKTGTHSPLHF
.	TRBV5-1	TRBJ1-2	CASSLGQEDGYTF
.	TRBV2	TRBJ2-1	CASSDYRYNDNEQFF
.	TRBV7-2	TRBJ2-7	CASSLNFAYEQYF
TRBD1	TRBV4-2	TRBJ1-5	CASSQDRGGAGQPQHF
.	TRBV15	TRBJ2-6	CATRGSSGANVLTF
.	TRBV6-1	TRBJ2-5	CASAKTETQYF
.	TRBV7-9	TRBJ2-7	CASSPGGLAYEQYF
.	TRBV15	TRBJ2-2	CATSGDTYTGELFF
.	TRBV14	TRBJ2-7	CASSQMGGLYEQYF
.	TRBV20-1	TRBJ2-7	CSARDRSGYEQYF
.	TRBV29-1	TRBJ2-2	CSVAVGLSNTGELFF
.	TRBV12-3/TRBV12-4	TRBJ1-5	CASSWDRVGNQPQHF
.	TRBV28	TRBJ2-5	CASSFGDKPGLELETQYF
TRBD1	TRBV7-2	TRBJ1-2	CASSPDREIGYTF
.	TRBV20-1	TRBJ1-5	CSARAPDRSNQPQHF
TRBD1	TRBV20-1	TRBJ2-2	CSARDFRFGDSGELFF
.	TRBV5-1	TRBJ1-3	CASSLGQVNGNTIYF
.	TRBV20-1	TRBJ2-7	CSAPGRSSYEQYF
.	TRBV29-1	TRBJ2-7	CSVGHQYEQYF
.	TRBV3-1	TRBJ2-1	CASSLLRLSSYNEQFF
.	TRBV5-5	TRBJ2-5	CASTRAMAQETQYF
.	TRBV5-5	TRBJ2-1	CASSLDWRNEQFF
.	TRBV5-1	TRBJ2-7	CASSPWGGGSYEQYF
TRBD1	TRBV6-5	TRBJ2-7	CASSYMGQPAGGEQYF
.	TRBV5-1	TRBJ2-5	CASSLSSTQETQYF
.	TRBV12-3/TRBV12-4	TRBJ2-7	CASSAHRTAYEQYF
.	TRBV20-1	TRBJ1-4	CSAIGAYEKLFF
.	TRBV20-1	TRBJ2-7	CSARASGYEQYF
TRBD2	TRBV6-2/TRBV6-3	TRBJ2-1	CASSYRAGGGGEQFF
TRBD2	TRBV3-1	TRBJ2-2	CASSQGLAANTGELFF